The 10 T cell receptor beta chains listed next were all sequenced from one sample in a study of T cell responses to AZD1222 COVID-19 vaccine. TCRdb's copy holds only in-frame clones and misses some; the assay was immunoSEQ multiplex PCR. The data show under 80,000 clones, roughly nine tenths seen once. The input for sequencing was peripheral blood, taken 28 days after the second AZD1222 dose. Every receptor here comes from an adult who received the AZD1222 COVID-19 vaccine.

In this sample, this clone turned up a few times. This sequence joins TRBV7-3 and TRBJ1-1; D unclear. V was cut by 5 bases and J by 5 bases, with 12 bases left in between. The CDR3 is 13 residues long. Germline V gives CDR1 SGHTA, CDR2 FQGTGA. CDR3 in amino acids: CASSEQLGTEAFF. The CDR3 nucleotides read TGTGCCAGCAGCGAACAGTTGGGGACTGAAGCTTTCTTT.

The rearrangement uses TRBV19 and TRBJ1-2; D perhaps matches TRBD1 (5 bases). V lost 3 bases and J 7 bases, leaving 18 bases between the germline ends. The germline V gene encodes CDR1 LNHDA and CDR2 SQIVND (reference sequence). This CDR3 is 15 amino acids long. CDR3 protein: CASSMITGAGFGYTF. For the CDR3, the DNA is TGTGCCAGTAGTATGATAACCGGGGCCGGTTTTGGCTACACCTTC.

V and J are TRBV19 and TRBJ2-3, with 8 bases lining up with TRBD2. Germline trimming cut 0 bases from V and 0 bases from J; bases unmatched to any gene: 8. Per the germline V gene, CDR1 is LNHDA and CDR2 is SQIVND (reference sequence). CDR3 length: 18 amino acids. The CDR3 coding sequence is TGTGCCAGTAGTATAGACTTGAGACTAGCGCTTAGCACAGATACGCAGTATTTT. It translates to CASSIDLRLALSTDTQYF. Full variable domain (missing parts from reference TRBV19 and TRBJ2-3): DGGITQSPKYLFRKEGQNVTLSCEQNLNHDAMYWYRQDPGQGLRLIYYSQIVNDFQKGDIAEGYSVSREKKESFPLTVTSAQKNPTAFYLCASSIDLRLALSTDTQYFGPGTRLTVL.

The V call is TRBV5-1, the J call TRBJ2-1; 7 nucleotides agree with TRBD2. The J segment lost 2 bases and the V segment lost 0 bases, leaving 5 bases of the junction unmatched. Germline V CDR1 and CDR2: SGHRS, YFSETQ. This CDR3 is 16 amino acids long. The CDR3 is CASSLVGGSTYNEQFF. CDR3 DNA sequence: TGCGCCAGCAGCTTGGTTGGCGGGAGTACCTACAATGAGCAGTTCTTC. Based on the CDR3 plus reference TRBV5-1 and TRBJ2-1, the full variable domain is KAGVTQTPRYLIKTRGQQVTLSCSPISGHRSVSWYQQTPGQGLQFLFEYFSETQRNKGNFPGRFSGRQFSNSRSEMNVSTLELGDSALYLCASSLVGGSTYNEQFFGPGTRLTVL.

The CDR3 nucleotides read TGTGCCAGCAGCCGCAGTTGGACCTACAATGAGCAGTTCTTC. Translated, it gives CASSRSWTYNEQFF. The chain is built from TRBV6-5 and TRBJ2-1, with unresolved D. Trimming took off 6 bases at V and 2 bases at J, with 11 bases between the two ends. CDR3 length: 14 residues. From germline, CDR1 is MNHEY and CDR2 SVGAGI.

The rearrangement joins TRBV7-3 to TRBJ2-3; D is undetermined. The V end was cut by 2 bases, the J end by 6 bases, with 9 bases between. Germline CDR1 reads SGHTA; CDR2 reads FQGTGA. CDR3 length equals 13 residues. The CDR3 nucleotides are TGTGCCAGCAGCTTAGGTGGTCTGGATACGCAGTATTTT. Amino acid sequence: CASSLGGLDTQYF.

The chain couples TRBV2 to TRBJ1-5; D is ambiguous. Trimming took off 4 bases at V and 0 bases at J, with 13 bases between the two ends. There are 16 residues in the CDR3. The V gene's germline CDR1 is SNHLY and CDR2 FYNNEI. The CDR3 is CASSVKLNLSNQPQHF. The CDR3 region has the DNA TGTGCCAGCAGTGTAAAGTTGAACCTTAGCAATCAGCCCCAGCATTTT.

This chain joins TRBV7-9 and TRBJ1-1; 8 bases are a match to TRBD1. Per germline, CDR1 SEHNR and CDR2 FQNEAQ (reference sequence). CDR3 size: 15 residues. J was trimmed by 5 bases and V by 5 bases; bases with no gene match: 10. The CDR3 is CASSPLRDRGTEAFF. Here the CDR3 DNA reads TGTGCCAGCAGCCCCCTAAGAGACAGGGGAACTGAAGCTTTCTTT.

The chain carries TRBV7-2 and TRBJ1-2; D unclear. From germline, CDR1 is SGHTA and CDR2 FQGNSA. The CDR3 consists of 17 residues. The V end was cut by 2 bases, the J end by 0 bases, with 16 bases between. CDR3 sequence: CASSLNHWYDSNYGYTF. In DNA, the CDR3 is TGTGCCAGCAGCTTAAACCATTGGTACGACTCTAACTATGGCTACACCTTC.

V and J are TRBV7-9 and TRBJ1-5; D gene unclear. This CDR3 has 14 residues. V lost 1 base to trimming and J lost 8 bases, with 12 bases between them. Germline CDR1 and CDR2: SEHNR and FQNEAQ (reference sequence). The CDR3 reads CASSLGLGEKPQHF. As DNA, the CDR3 is TGTGCCAGCAGCTTAGGACTTGGAGAAAAGCCCCAGCATTTT.